This T cell receptor beta chain derives from a study of blood T cell repertoires in COVID-19. Study as a whole: Whether acute or convalescent, the COVID-19 samples came from the United States, Italy and Spain.

Individuals aged about 18 to 100 years were recruited from about two dozen US areas. Categorization into cohorts depended on clinical history that participants reported. As handled by the study authors: The authors estimated nucleated cell counts from reference gene primer amplification. Repertoires were generated with immunoSEQ multiplex PCR, while TCRdb's copy carries only in-frame clones and drops some. D and trimming were read from the DNA, whereas the V and J calls and clone size are those reported in that table. The table lists about 440,000 clones, around 90% of them singletons. Sequenced sample: PBMCs or T cells enriched from blood (not recorded which). This receptor was obtained from a woman aged 18-29 years with acute COVID-19.

CDR3 DNA sequence: TGTGCCAGCAGTTGGAGGCAAAACTATGGCTACACCTTC. Translating it yields CASSWRQNYGYTF. The J gene is TRBJ1-2, the V gene TRBV27; D remains unclear. The CDR3 has 13 residues. The germline V gene encodes CDR1 MNHEY and CDR2 SMNVEV (reference sequence). Trimming removed 4 bases from V and 2 bases from J, with 8 bases in between.